This T cell receptor (beta chain) was found in a study of blood T cell repertoires in COVID-19. The wider study: The cDNA or gDNA used as material had been derived from T cells, B-cell-depleted T cells, or PBMCs.

Clones were read by immunoSEQ multiplex PCR, and TCRdb kept only the in-frame ones, dropping some. The repertoire consists of about 280,000 clones, with roughly nine tenths occurring once and the leading ten covering around 9%. The sample comprised peripheral blood. This clonotype was obtained from a man between 40 and 49 years old with active or convalescent COVID-19.

The CDR3, as DNA: TGTGCCAGCAGCTCGGACAGTAAAGAGACCCAGTACTTC. Amino acids: CASSSDSKETQYF. The chain joins TRBV7-9 to TRBJ2-5, with D maybe TRBD1 (6 bases). Germline V lookup: CDR1 SEHNR, CDR2 FQNEAQ (reference sequence). This CDR3 has 13 amino acids. V was pared by 4 bases and J by 3 bases, with 9 bases between.